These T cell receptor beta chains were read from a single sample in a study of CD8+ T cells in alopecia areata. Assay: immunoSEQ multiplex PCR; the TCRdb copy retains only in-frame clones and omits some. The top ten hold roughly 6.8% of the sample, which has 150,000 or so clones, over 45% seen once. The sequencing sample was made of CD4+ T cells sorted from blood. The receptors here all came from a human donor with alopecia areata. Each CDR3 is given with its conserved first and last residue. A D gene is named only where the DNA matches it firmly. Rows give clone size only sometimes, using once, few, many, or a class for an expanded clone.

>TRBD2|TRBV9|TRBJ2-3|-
TGTGCCAGCAGCGGTCCGGGACTAGCGGGAGGGCCCACAGATACGCAGTATTTT
CASSGPGLAGGPTDTQYF
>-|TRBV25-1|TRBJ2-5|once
TGTGCCAGCAGTGAATCTCCAGGGCGGGTGGAAGAGACCCAGTACTTC
CASSESPGRVEETQYF
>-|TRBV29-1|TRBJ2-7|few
TGCAGCGTTGATGCGGGTGACTCCTACGAGCAGTACTTC
CSVDAGDSYEQYF
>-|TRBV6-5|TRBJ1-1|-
TGTGCCAGCAGTCCGTCAGGGTCTGAAGCTTTCTTT
CASSPSGSEAFF
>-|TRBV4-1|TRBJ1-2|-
TGCGCCAGCAGCCTTCCTTTTCTGGGGGCGGATGGCTACACCTTC
CASSLPFLGADGYTF
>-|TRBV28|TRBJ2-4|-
TGTGCCAGCAGCGGACTGGCCAAAAACATTCAGTACTTC
CASSGLAKNIQYF
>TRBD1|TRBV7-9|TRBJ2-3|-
TGTGCCAGCAGCCCCTTCCTCCGGACAGGGGTAACAGATACGCAGTATTTT
CASSPFLRTGVTDTQYF
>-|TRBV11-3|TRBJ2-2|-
TGTGCCAGCAGCTTAGCCAGCGGCGGGGAGCTGTTTTTT
CASSLASGGELFF
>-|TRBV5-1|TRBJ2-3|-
TGCGCCAGCAGCCGGGCCGGTCCCGATACGCAGTATTTT
CASSRAGPDTQYF
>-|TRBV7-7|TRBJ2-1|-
TGTGCTAGCAGCTTAGTTAGGCAGGCGACCTACAATGAGCAGTTCTTC
CASSLVRQATYNEQFF
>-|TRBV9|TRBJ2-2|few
TGTGCCAGCAGCGTAGCCTCTCGACTGTACACCGGGGAGCTGTTTTTT
CASSVASRLYTGELFF
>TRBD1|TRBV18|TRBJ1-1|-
TGTGCCAGCTCCCGGACAGGGAACACTGAAGCTTTCTTT
CASSRTGNTEAFF
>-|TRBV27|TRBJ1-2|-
TGTGCCAGCAGTTTAAACGGGCCAAACTATGGCTACACCTTC
CASSLNGPNYGYTF
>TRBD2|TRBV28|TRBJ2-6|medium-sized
TGTGCCAGCAGCGGGACTAGCGGGAGCTCTGGGGCCAACGTCCTGACTTTC
CASSGTSGSSGANVLTF
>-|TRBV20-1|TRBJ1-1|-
TGCAGTGCTCTGGGGTCTTTCTTT
CSALGSFF
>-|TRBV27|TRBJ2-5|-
TGTGCCAGCAGTTCCGGGTTCGGGGAGACCCAGTACTTC
CASSSGFGETQYF
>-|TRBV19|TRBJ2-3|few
TGTGCCAGCAGACGGGGCACAGATACGCAGTATTTT
CASRRGTDTQYF
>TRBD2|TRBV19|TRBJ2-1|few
TGTGCCAGTAGTATACAATTTGAACTAGCGGACTTAAAGCAGTTCTTC
CASSIQFELADLKQFF
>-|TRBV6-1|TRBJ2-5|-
TGTGCCAGCAGTGAGGTGGGGGAGACCCAGTACTTC
CASSEVGETQYF
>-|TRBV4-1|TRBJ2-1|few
TGCGCCAGCAGCCAAGTCCTCCATGAGCAGTTCTTC
CASSQVLHEQFF
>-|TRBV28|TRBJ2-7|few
TGTGCCAGCAGTTTATACCCCGCTGGCGCGCAGTACTTC
CASSLYPAGAQYF
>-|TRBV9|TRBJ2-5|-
TGTGCCAGCAGCGTTGTCCCAAAAGAGACCCAGTACTTC
CASSVVPKETQYF
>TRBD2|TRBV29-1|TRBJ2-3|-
TGCAGCGTTGGGAATACTGGTAGCGGGCGACCCACAGATACGCAGTATTTT
CSVGNTGSGRPTDTQYF
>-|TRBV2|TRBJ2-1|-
TGTGCCAGCAGTGAAAGGGAGGGGGCGATTGAGCAGTTCTTC
CASSEREGAIEQFF
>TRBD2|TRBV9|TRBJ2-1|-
TGTGCCAGCAGCTTCGGGACTAGCGGGAAGGGCAATGAGCAGTTCTTC
CASSFGTSGKGNEQFF
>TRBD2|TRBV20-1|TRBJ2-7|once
TGCAGTGCTTCACTAGCGGCCGAGCAGTACTTC
CSASLAAEQYF
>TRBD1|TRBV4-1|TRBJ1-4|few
TGCGCCAGCAGCCAAGATCTTTGGACAGGACATGAAAAACTGTTTTTT
CASSQDLWTGHEKLFF
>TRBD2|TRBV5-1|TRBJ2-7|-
TGCGCCAGCAGCCTTGGGGACTACTCGTACGAGCAGTACTTC
CASSLGDYSYEQYF
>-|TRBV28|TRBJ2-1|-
TGTGCCAGCGGATTGCAGTATGTGGATGAGCAGTTCTTC
CASGLQYVDEQFF
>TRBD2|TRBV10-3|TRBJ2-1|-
TGTGCCATCAGTGAGCACGACGGGAGGGGCAATGAGCAGTTCTTC
CAISEHDGRGNEQFF
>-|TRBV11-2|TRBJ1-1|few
TGTGCCAGCAAACCGCTGGGGGGAATGAACACTGAAGCTTTCTTT
CASKPLGGMNTEAFF